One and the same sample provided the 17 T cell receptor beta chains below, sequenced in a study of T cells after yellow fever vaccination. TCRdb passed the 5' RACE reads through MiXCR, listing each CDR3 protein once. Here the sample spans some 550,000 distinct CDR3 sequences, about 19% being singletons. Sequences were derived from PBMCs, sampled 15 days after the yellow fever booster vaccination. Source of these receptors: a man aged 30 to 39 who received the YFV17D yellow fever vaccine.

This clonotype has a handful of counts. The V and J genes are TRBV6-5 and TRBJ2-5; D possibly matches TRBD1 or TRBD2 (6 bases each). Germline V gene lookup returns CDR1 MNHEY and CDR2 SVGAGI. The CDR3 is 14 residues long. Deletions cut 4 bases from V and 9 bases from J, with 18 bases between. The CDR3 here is CASSSGAGFGSQYF. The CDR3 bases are TGTGCCAGCAGTTCGGGGGCCGGCTTCGGGTCCCAGTACTTC.

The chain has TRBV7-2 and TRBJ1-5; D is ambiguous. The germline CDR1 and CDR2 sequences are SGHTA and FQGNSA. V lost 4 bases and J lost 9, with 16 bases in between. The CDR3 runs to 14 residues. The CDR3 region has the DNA TGTGCCAGCAGCTCCGGAGAGGGCCCGGGGCCCCAGCATTTT. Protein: CASSSGEGPGPQHF.

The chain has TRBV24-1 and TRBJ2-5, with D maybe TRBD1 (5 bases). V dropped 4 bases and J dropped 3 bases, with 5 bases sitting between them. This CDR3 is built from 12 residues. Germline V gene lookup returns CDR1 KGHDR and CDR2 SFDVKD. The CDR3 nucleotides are TGTGCCACCAGTGAGACAGAAGAGACCCAGTACTTC. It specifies CATSETEETQYF.

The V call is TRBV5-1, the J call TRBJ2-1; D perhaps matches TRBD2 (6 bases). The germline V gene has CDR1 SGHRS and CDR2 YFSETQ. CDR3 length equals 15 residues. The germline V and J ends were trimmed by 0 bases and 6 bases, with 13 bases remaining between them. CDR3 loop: CASSLGTSRVNEQFF. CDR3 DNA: TGCGCCAGCAGCTTGGGAACTAGCCGAGTCAATGAGCAGTTCTTC.

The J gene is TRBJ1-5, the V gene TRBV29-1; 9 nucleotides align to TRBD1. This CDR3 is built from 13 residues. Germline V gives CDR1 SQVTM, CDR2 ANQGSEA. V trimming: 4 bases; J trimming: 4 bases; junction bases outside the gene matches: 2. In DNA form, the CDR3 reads TGCAGCGTTGTACAGGGGGCGAATCAGCCCCAGCATTTT. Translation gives CSVVQGANQPQHF. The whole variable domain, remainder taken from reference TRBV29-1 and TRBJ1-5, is SAVISQKPSRDICQRGTSLTIQCQVDSQVTMMFWYRQQPGQSLTLIATANQGSEATYESGFVIDKFPISRPNLTFSTLTVSNMSPEDSSIYLCSVVQGANQPQHFGDGTRLSIL.

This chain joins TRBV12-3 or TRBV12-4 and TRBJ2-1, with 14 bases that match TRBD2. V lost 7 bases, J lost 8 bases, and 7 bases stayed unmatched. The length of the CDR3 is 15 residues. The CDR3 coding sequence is TGTGCCAGCACCCTAGGGACTAGCGGGAGCTATGAGCAGTTCTTC. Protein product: CASTLGTSGSYEQFF.

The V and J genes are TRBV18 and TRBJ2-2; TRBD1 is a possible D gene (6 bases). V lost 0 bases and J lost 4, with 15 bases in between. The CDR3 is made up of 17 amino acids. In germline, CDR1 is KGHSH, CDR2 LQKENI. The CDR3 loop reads CASSPPRPGDLTGELFF. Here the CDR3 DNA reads TGTGCCAGCTCACCACCTCGTCCAGGGGACCTCACCGGGGAGCTGTTTTTT.

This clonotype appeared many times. CDR3 loop: CATQSGRQGGELFF. CDR3 nucleotide sequence: TGTGCCACCCAATCTGGGCGGCAAGGCGGGGAGCTGTTTTTT. J is TRBJ2-2 and V is TRBV25-1; unclear D gene. Trimming took off 10 bases at V and 7 bases at J, with 19 bases between the two ends. The CDR3 is 14 residues long. Germline V gene lookup returns CDR1 MGHDK and CDR2 SYGVNS. Together with reference TRBV25-1 and TRBJ2-2, the CDR3 gives the full variable domain: EADIYQTPRYLVIGTGKKITLECSQTMGHDKMYWYQQDPGMELHLIHYSYGVNSTEKGDLSSESTVSRIRTEHFPLTLESARPSHTSQYLCATQSGRQGGELFFGEGSRLTVL.

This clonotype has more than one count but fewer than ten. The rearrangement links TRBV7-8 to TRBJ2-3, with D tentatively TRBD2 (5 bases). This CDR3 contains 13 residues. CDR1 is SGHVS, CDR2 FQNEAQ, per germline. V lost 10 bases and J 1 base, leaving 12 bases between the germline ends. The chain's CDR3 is CATRGWGTDTQYF. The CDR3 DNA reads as TGTGCCACCCGCGGGTGGGGCACAGATACGCAGTATTTT. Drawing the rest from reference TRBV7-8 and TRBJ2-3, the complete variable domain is GAGVSQSPRYKVAKRGQDVALRCDPISGHVSLFWYQQALGQGPEFLTYFQNEAQLDKSGLPSDRFFAERPEGSVSTLKIQRTQQEDSAVYLCATRGWGTDTQYFGPGTRLTVL.

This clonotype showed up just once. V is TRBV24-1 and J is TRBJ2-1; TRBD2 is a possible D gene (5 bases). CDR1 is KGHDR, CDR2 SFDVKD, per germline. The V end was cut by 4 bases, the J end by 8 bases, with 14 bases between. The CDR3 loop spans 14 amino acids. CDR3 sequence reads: CATSEEVSTHEQFF. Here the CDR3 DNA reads TGTGCCACCAGTGAGGAGGTATCGACCCATGAGCAGTTCTTC.

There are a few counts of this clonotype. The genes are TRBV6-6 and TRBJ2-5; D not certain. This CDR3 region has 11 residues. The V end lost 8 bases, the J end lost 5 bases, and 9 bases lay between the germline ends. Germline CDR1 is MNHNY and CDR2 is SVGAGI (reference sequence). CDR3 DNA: TGTGCCAGCTTGCGTAGTGAGACCCAGTACTTC. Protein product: CASLRSETQYF.

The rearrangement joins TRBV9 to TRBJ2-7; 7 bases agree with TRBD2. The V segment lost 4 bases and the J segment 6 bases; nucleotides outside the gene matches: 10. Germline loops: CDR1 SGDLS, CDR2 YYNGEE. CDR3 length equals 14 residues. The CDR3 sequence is CASSSSSGEPEQYF. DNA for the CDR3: TGTGCCAGCAGCTCATCTAGCGGTGAACCCGAGCAGTACTTC.

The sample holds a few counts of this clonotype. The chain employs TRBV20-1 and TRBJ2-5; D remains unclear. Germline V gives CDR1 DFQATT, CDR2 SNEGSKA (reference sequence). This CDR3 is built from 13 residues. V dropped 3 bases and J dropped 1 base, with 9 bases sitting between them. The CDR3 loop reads CSARGPLQETQYF. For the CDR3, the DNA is TGCAGTGCTAGGGGCCCCCTCCAAGAGACCCAGTACTTC.

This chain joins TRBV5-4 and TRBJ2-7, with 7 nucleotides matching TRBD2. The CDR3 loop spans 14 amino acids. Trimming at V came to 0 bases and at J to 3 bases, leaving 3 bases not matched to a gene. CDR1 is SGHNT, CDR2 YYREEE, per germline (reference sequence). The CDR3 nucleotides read TGTGCCAGCAGCTTGGAAGAGCGGGGCTACGAGCAGTACTTC. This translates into CASSLEERGYEQYF.

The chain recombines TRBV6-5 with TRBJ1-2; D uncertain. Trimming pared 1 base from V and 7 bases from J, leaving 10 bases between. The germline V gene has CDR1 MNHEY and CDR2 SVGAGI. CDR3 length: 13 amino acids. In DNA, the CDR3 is TGTGCCAGCAGTTACTTCTACCTGCCTGGCTACACCTTC. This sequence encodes CASSYFYLPGYTF.

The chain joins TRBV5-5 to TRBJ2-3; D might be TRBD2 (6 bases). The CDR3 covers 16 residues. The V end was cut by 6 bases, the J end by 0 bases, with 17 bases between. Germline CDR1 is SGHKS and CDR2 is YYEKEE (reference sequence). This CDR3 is CASIIPSGTSTDTQYF. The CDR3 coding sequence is TGTGCCAGCATCATTCCCTCCGGGACTAGCACAGATACGCAGTATTTT.

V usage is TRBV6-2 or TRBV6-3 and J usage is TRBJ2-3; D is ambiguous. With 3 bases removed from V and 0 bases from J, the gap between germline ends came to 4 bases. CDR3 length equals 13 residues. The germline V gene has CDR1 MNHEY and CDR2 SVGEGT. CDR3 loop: CASSYQSTDTQYF. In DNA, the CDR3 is TGTGCCAGCAGTTATCAGAGCACAGATACGCAGTATTTT.